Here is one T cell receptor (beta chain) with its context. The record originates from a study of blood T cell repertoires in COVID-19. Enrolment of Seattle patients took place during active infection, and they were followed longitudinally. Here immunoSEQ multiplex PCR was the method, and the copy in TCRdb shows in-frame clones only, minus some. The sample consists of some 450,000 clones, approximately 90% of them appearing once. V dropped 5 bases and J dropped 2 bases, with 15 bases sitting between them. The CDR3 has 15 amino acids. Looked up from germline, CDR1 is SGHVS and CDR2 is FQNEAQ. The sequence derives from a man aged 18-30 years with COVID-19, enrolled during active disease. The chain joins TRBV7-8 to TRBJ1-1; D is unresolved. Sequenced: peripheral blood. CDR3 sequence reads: CASSPVGRANTEAFF. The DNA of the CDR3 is TGTGCCAGCAGCCCCGTAGGGAGGGCAAACACTGAAGCTTTCTTT.